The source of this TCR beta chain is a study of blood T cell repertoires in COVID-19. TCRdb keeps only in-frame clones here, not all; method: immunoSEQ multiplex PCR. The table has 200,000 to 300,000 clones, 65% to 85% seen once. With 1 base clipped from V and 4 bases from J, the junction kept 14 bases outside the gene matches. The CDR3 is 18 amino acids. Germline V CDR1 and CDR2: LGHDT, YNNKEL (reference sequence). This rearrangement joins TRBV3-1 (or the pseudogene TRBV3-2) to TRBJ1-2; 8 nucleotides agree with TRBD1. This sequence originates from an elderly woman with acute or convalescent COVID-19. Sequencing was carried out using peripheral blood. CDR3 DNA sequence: TGTGCCAGCAGCCAAGTATCGCCCCTGACAGGGGTTTTCTATGGCTACACCTTC. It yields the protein CASSQVSPLTGVFYGYTF.